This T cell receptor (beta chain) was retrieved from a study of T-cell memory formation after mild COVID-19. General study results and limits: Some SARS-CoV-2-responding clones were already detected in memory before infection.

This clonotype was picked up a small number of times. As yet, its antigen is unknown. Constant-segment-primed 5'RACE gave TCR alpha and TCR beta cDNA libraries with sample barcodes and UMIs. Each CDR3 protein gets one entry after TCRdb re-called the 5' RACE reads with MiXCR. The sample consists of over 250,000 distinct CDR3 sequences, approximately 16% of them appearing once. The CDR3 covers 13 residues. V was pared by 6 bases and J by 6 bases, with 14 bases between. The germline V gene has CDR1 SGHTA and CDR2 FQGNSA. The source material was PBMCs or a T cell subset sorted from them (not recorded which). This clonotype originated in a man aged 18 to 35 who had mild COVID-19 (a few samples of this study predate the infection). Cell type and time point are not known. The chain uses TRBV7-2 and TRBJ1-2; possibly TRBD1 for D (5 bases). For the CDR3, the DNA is TGTGCCAGCAGGATCCAGGGATATCATGGCTACACCTTC. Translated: CASRIQGYHGYTF.